This T cell receptor (beta chain) came from a study of hypomethylating agent response in myelodysplastic syndrome (dated by TCRdb to the early 2020s). Regarding the complete study: Patients were treated with the hypomethylating agents azacitidine (about 70% of the 11) or decitabine (3 of 11). Response was defined as complete response or hematologic improvement, and patients meeting neither criterion were classed as non-responders. TET2 was the most frequent mutation, present in about 50% of the 11 patients. On average the patients were roughly 72 +/- 6.3 years old, and a diploid cytogenetic profile was seen most often. The cohort was composed of 9 or 10 male and a couple of female myelodysplastic syndrome patients. About five patients did not respond, whereas about 6 responded with either complete response or hematologic improvement. Paper-wide results and their limitations: Because the healthy control donors and the MDS patients were not matched by age, the comparison between MDS and healthy samples could have been affected. Novel clonotypes appeared more often in responders, whereas non-responders had more contracted clonotypes after treatment. Possible recognition of novel MDS antigens by the shared GLIPH2 clusters was not confirmed, and experimental validation of that possible recognition is needed. After treatment with a hypomethylating agent, no significant changes in richness, rarefaction diversity or clonality were seen, whether all patients were considered together or each response group separately. The cohort was small, with only approximately ten patients analyzed.

With regard to this clone: Its binding antigen is unknown. The input lacks base qualities; no much larger clone sits a single base away.

The library came from the immunoSEQ multiplex PCR assay. Survey resolution was applied, with two replicates of around 200 ng each being run for a total of roughly 400 ng of DNA per sample. Using multiplex PCR primers aimed at V and J genes, the hsTCRB kit picked up rearranged TCRB sequences in genomic DNA. The first PCR used the QIAGEN Multiplex PCR Kit for 25 to 35 cycles to amplify the CDR3 region. An approximately 8-cycle second PCR added sample barcodes and Illumina adapters to each replicate. Pooled libraries were quantified with a QuantStudio 6 and the KAPA library quantification kit. Around 15 pM of pooled libraries were sequenced on an Illumina MiSeq with 156-cycle single-end reads and a 15-cycle index read. The published analysis was carried out like this. Of roughly 180,000 unique clonotypes, over 1.5% were flagged by VDJdb annotation as previously reported viral-epitope-specific. Raw reads were processed by the immunoSEQ Data Assistant and immunoSEQ Analyzer into normalized, annotated TCRB repertoires. Clonotypes were analyzed with BioAnalyzer and version 0.6.5 of the immunarch R package. Before richness was estimated, every repertoire was downsampled to match the clone count of the smallest repertoire. Fisher's exact tests classified clonotypes as expanded, contracted or novel, with novel meaning zero frequency before treatment. Significantly changed CDR3 beta sequences were clustered with GLIPH2 at simulation_depth=1000 and kmer_min_depth=3, and CDR3s shorter than five residues were left out. Drawn from immuneACCESS, this table holds only the in-frame rearrangements with V and J called that TCRdb kept. Clones are partly lost; checked studies trace under half to an unresolved V gene and leave the rest unexplained. That table is the source of V, J and clone size, and D and trimming were worked out from the DNA. The table for this sample lists about 1,600 clones; roughly 80% of them were counted only once. Roughly 19% of the sample is held by the ten biggest clonotypes.

T-cell subsets were not sorted, and bulk bone marrow was analyzed instead. TCR beta CDR3 regions were immunosequenced from bone marrow of about a dozen myelodysplastic syndrome patients before and after hypomethylating agent therapy. Each patient contributed a baseline bone marrow plus two to three bone marrows at different post-treatment timepoints for longitudinal repertoire tracking. Genomic DNA was isolated from whole bone marrow, and DNA quality was assessed with TapeStation, NanoDrop OneC and PicoGreen assays. Sequences SGHRS (CDR1) and YFSETQ (CDR2) are obtained from the germline V gene. V is reduced by 3 bases and J by 5 bases, leaving a spacing of 11 bases between them. Its CDR3 holds 14 amino acids, cysteine through phenylalanine. The entry retains the CDR3 DNA only, 42 bases that are in frame from base 1.

Sequences were derived from bone marrow, sampled before or after starting hypomethylating agent treatment for myelodysplastic syndrome (not recorded which). This receptor was obtained from a human donor with myelodysplastic syndrome. The rearranged segments are TRBV5-1 and TRBJ2-2; the D segment cannot be called with confidence. The CDR3 region has the sequence CASSSAVGTGELFF. Read as DNA, the sequence is TGCGCCAGCAGCTCGGCTGTGGGTACCGGGGAGCTGTTTTTT.